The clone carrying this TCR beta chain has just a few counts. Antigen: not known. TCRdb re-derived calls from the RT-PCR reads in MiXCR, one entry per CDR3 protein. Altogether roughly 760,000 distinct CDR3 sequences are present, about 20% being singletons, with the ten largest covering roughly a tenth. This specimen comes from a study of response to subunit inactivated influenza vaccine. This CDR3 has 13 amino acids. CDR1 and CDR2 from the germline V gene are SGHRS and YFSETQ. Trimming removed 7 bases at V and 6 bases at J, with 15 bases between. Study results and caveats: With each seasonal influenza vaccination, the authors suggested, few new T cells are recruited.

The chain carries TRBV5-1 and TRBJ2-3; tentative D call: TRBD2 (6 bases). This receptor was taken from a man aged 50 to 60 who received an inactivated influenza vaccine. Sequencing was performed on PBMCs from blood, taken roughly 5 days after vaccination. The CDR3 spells CASGSGLRDTQYF. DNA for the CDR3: TGCGCCAGCGGCTCGGGACTCCGGGATACGCAGTATTTT.